This T cell receptor (beta chain) stems from a study of cytomegalovirus exposure and HLA in healthy donors. After removal of 8 bases from V and 0 bases from J, the junction contained 8 bases not matched to a gene. The CDR3 consists of 15 residues. Germline values: CDR1 MNHEY, CDR2 SVGAGI. Findings of the study overall: In the 130 or so validation repertoires, approximately 94% of cluster scores exceeded 0, per a later analysis.

Note on this clone: Its antigen is unidentified.

The donors were members of the validation cohort comprising about 130 subjects, separate from the roughly 700-subject first cohort. Data came from immunoSEQ multiplex PCR; TCRdb stores just in-frame clones and leaves some out. The sample includes tens of thousands of clones, approximately 90% seen only once; the top ten take approximately 2.2%. The specimen was PBMCs. The V gene is TRBV6-5, the J gene TRBJ2-7, with TRBD1 identical over 9 bases. The source of this sequence is a man aged 25 to 40 in good health and CMV-seronegative. The CDR3 nucleotides read TGTGCCAGCTCCACAGGGGGCCTTTCCTCCTACGAGCAGTACTTC. Translating gives CASSTGGLSSYEQYF.